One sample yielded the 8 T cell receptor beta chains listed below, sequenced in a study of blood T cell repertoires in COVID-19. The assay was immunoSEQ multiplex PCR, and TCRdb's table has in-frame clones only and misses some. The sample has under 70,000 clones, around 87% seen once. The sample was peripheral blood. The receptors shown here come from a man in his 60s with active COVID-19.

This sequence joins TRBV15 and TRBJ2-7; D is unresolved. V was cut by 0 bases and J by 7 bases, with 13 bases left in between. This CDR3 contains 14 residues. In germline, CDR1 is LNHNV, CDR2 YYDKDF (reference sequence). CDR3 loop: CATSRDLGPREQYF. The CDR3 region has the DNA TGTGCCACCAGCAGAGATCTGGGTCCTAGGGAGCAGTACTTC.

This chain's CDR3 is CASSLQGSRIADTQYF. In DNA form, the CDR3 reads TGCGCCAGCAGCTTACAGGGGAGTAGGATCGCAGATACGCAGTATTTT. J is TRBJ2-3 and V is TRBV5-1, with TRBD1 matching 7 bases. After removal of 2 bases from V and 4 bases from J, the junction contained 10 bases not matched to a gene. The CDR3 is 16 residues long. Germline V gives CDR1 SGHRS, CDR2 YFSETQ.

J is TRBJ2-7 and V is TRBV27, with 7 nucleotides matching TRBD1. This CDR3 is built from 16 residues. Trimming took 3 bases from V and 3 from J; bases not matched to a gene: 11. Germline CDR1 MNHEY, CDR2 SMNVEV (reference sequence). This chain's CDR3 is CASSLGRGQPIYEQYF. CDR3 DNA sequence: TGTGCCAGCAGTTTGGGAAGGGGACAGCCGATCTACGAGCAGTACTTC.

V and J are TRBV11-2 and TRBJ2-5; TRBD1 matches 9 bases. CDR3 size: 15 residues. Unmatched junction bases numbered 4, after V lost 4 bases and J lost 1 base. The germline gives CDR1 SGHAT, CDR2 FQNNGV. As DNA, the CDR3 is TGTGCCAGCAGCTCCCAGGGACAGGGCCAAGAGACCCAGTACTTC. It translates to CASSSQGQGQETQYF.

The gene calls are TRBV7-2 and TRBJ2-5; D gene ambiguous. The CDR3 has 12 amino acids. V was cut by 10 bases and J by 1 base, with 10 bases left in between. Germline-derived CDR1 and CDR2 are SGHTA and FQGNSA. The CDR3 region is CATTGSQETQYF. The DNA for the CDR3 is TGTGCCACAACCGGGTCCCAAGAGACCCAGTACTTC.

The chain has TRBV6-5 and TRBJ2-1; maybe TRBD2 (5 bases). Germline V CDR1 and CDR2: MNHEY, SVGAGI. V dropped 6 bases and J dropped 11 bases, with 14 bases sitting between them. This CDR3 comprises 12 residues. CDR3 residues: CASRGPGSKQFF. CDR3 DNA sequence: TGTGCCAGCAGGGGCCCGGGGTCGAAGCAGTTCTTC.

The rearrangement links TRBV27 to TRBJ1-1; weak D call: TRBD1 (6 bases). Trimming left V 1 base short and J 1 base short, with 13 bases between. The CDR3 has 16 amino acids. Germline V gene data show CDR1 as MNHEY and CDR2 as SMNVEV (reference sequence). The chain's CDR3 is CASSLLSGTPNTEAFF. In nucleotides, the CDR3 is TGTGCCAGCAGTTTATTATCCGGGACACCGAACACTGAAGCTTTCTTT.

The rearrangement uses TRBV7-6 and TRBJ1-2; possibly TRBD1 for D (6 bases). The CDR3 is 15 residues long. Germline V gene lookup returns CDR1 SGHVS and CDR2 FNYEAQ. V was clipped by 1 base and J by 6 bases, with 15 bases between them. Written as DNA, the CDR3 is TGTGCCAGCAGCTTAGATACAGGGAAGCAGAATGGCTACACCTTC. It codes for CASSLDTGKQNGYTF.